This is a list of T cell receptor beta chains from one sample in a study of blood T cell repertoires in COVID-19. Some clones are missing from TCRdb's copy, which holds only in-frame ones; the method was immunoSEQ multiplex PCR. Seen here are tens of thousands of clones, roughly 87% observed once, and the top ten hold 6.6%. Sample: peripheral blood. Every receptor here comes from a man aged 50 to 59 with active COVID-19. CDR3s include the opening cysteine and the closing phenylalanine or tryptophan. D genes are given only for firm matches. Rows give clone size only sometimes, using once, few, many, or a class for an expanded clone.

V gene,J gene,D gene,clone size,CDR3 protein,CDR3 DNA
TRBV4-2,TRBJ2-2,TRBD2,NA,CASSQGPSLAGGLTGELFF,TGTGCCAGCAGCCAAGGACCATCCTTAGCGGGAGGCTTAACCGGGGAGCTGTTTTTT
TRBV27,TRBJ2-3,TRBD2,few,CASSLRRGALYF,TGTGCCAGCAGTTTACGGCGGGGGGCGCTGTATTTT
TRBV3-1/TRBV3-2,TRBJ1-3,NA,NA,CASSLIGSGNTIYF,TGTGCCAGCAGCCTTATCGGCTCTGGAAACACCATATATTTT
TRBV7-2,TRBJ2-5,TRBD2,once,CASSQDPGGGVETQYF,TGTGCCAGCAGCCAGGACCCGGGGGGTGGGGTAGAGACCCAGTACTTC
TRBV2,TRBJ1-2,TRBD1,NA,CASSRDSNYGYTF,TGTGCCAGCAGTCGGGACAGCAACTATGGCTACACCTTC
TRBV11-3,TRBJ1-1,NA,NA,CASSPGLKNTEAFF,TGTGCCAGCAGCCCGGGACTCAAAAACACTGAAGCTTTCTTT
TRBV7-9,TRBJ1-4,NA,few,CASSKGRGGEKLFF,TGTGCCAGCAGCAAGGGACGAGGGGGTGAAAAACTGTTTTTT
TRBV24-1,TRBJ2-5,TRBD2,NA,CATSDGLVGETQYF,TGTGCCACCAGTGATGGACTAGTTGGGGAGACCCAGTACTTC
TRBV5-1,TRBJ1-2,NA,NA,CASRAENYGYTF,TGCGCCAGCAGGGCCGAAAACTATGGCTACACCTTC
TRBV6-5,TRBJ1-3,NA,NA,CATRGVSGNTIYF,TGTGCCACTAGGGGCGTCTCTGGAAACACCATATATTTT
TRBV19,TRBJ2-5,TRBD2,NA,CASSSGTSGETQYF,TGTGCCAGTAGTAGCGGGACTAGTGGAGAGACCCAGTACTTC
TRBV7-2,TRBJ1-4,NA,NA,CASSSQNNEKLFF,TGTGCCAGCAGCTCCCAGAATAATGAAAAACTGTTTTTT
TRBV23-1,TRBJ2-7,NA,NA,CASSPQGEGIYEQYF,TGCGCCAGCAGTCCCCAAGGGGAAGGGATCTACGAGCAGTACTTC
TRBV27,TRBJ1-1,TRBD1,NA,CASSLLQGARSPEAFF,TGTGCCAGCAGTTTATTGCAGGGGGCCCGATCACCTGAAGCTTTCTTT
TRBV7-9,TRBJ2-7,NA,once,CASSHTSYEQYF,TGTGCCAGCAGCCACACCTCCTACGAGCAGTACTTC
TRBV11-2,TRBJ2-2,TRBD1,NA,CASSLRSGGNTGELFF,TGTGCCAGCAGCTTACGGTCAGGGGGTAACACCGGGGAGCTGTTTTTT
TRBV2,TRBJ2-1,TRBD1,few,CASLTAGTAQYNEQFF,TGTGCCAGCTTGACCGCCGGGACAGCCCAATACAATGAGCAGTTCTTC
TRBV7-3,TRBJ2-7,TRBD2,NA,CASSLLPAGVSEQYF,TGTGCCAGCAGCTTACTTCCAGCGGGAGTTTCCGAGCAGTACTTC
TRBV6-6,TRBJ2-3,NA,NA,CASSYSLGHTQYF,TGTGCCAGCAGTTACTCGTTGGGCCATACGCAGTATTTT
TRBV24-1,TRBJ2-7,NA,NA,CATSDSRAAYEQYF,TGTGCCACCAGTGACTCCAGGGCGGCCTACGAGCAGTACTTC
TRBV6-5,TRBJ1-1,TRBD1,NA,CASSPGQVTEAFF,TGTGCCAGCAGTCCGGGACAGGTGACTGAAGCTTTCTTT
TRBV6-5,TRBJ2-7,TRBD1,NA,CASSRSDRGVYEQYF,TGTGCCAGCAGCCGCTCCGACAGGGGCGTCTACGAGCAGTACTTC
TRBV7-3,TRBJ1-1,NA,NA,CASSLGQLNTEAFF,TGTGCCAGCAGCTTAGGACAGTTGAACACTGAAGCTTTCTTT
TRBV2,TRBJ1-1,TRBD1,NA,CASSDLTGGTEAFF,TGTGCCAGCAGTGATTTGACAGGGGGCACTGAAGCTTTCTTT
TRBV30,TRBJ2-7,NA,NA,CAWSMWEVPYEQYF,TGTGCCTGGAGTATGTGGGAGGTTCCCTACGAGCAGTACTTC
TRBV7-2,TRBJ1-5,NA,NA,CASSFADQPQHF,TGTGCCAGCAGCTTCGCAGATCAGCCCCAGCATTTT
TRBV5-4,TRBJ2-5,TRBD2,NA,CASSKGTSGGARETQYF,TGTGCCAGCAGTAAGGGGACTAGCGGGGGGGCCCGGGAGACCCAGTACTTC
TRBV11-2,TRBJ2-7,TRBD2,NA,CASSLGRTRIYEQYF,TGTGCCAGCAGCTTAGGCAGGACTAGGATCTACGAGCAGTACTTC
TRBV4-3,TRBJ2-2,NA,NA,CASGDFYTGELFF,TGCGCCAGCGGGGACTTCTACACCGGGGAGCTGTTTTTT
TRBV28,TRBJ1-1,NA,NA,CASSLPRGGAGAFF,TGTGCCAGCAGTTTACCCCGGGGGGGGGCGGGAGCTTTCTTT
TRBV28,TRBJ1-6,TRBD1,NA,CASSLSRTGSSPLHF,TGTGCCAGCAGTTTAAGTAGGACAGGGTCCTCACCCCTCCACTTT
TRBV4-1,TRBJ2-1,NA,NA,CASSISGGSYNEQFF,TGCGCCAGCAGCATCTCCGGGGGCTCCTACAATGAGCAGTTCTTC
TRBV12-5,TRBJ2-3,NA,once,CASGMGGTDTQYF,TGTGCTAGTGGTATGGGCGGTACAGATACGCAGTATTTT
TRBV7-2,TRBJ1-5,NA,NA,CASSLAAYSNQPQHF,TGTGCCAGCAGCTTAGCGGCATATAGCAATCAGCCCCAGCATTTT
TRBV19,TRBJ2-7,TRBD2,NA,CASGPSGSYEQYF,TGTGCCAGTGGACCTAGCGGCTCCTACGAGCAGTACTTC
TRBV11-3,TRBJ2-1,NA,once,CASSLASGLASYNEQFF,TGTGCCAGCAGCTTAGCTTCGGGGCTAGCGAGCTACAATGAGCAGTTCTTC